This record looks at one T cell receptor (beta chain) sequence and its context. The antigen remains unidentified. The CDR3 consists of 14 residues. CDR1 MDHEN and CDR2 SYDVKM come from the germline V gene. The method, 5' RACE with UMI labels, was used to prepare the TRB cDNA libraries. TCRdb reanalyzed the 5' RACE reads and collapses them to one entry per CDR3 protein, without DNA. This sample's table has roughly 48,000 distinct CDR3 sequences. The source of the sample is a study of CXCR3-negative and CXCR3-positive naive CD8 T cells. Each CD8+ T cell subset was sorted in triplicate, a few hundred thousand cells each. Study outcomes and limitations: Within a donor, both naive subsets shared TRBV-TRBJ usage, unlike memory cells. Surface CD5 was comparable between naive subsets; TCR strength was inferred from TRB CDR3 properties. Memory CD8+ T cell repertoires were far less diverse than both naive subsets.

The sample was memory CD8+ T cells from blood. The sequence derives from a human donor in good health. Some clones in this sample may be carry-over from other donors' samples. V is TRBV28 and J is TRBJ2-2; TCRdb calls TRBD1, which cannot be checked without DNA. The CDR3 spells CASRTTDLTGELFF.